Sequencing of this T cell receptor beta chain was carried out in a study of blood T cell repertoires in COVID-19. About the study: The samples span acute and convalescent COVID-19 from the United States, Italy and Spain.

Sequencing was performed with immunoSEQ multiplex PCR; in TCRdb, only in-frame clones are kept and a portion is missing. The sample includes about 200,000 clones, around 81% of them seen just once. Participant age was roughly 18 to 95 years, and participants resided in around 24 US areas. Donors were grouped by their self-reported clinical history. Regarding this clone: Other DNA sequences in this specimen translate into the identical CDR3.

Germline V lookup: CDR1 ENHRY, CDR2 SYGVKD. V lost 6 bases, J lost 3 bases, and 5 bases stayed unmatched. The CDR3 loop spans 14 amino acids. Specimen: PBMCs or T cells enriched from blood (not recorded which). V and J are TRBV10-3 and TRBJ1-1; TRBD1 aligns across 9 bases. This receptor was obtained from a woman aged 35 to 49 with acute COVID-19. The chain's CDR3 is CAIRGGQGYTEAFF. The CDR3 DNA sequence: TGTGCCATCAGGGGGGGACAGGGTTACACTGAAGCTTTCTTT.